Each of the 18 T cell receptor beta chains below was sequenced from the same sample in a study of blood T cell repertoires in COVID-19. Assay: immunoSEQ multiplex PCR; the TCRdb copy retains only in-frame clones and omits some. The sample holds about 33,000 clones; about 79% are singletons and the top ten take 13%. Material for sequencing was peripheral blood. The receptor source for this set is a human donor in a cohort sampled during active COVID-19.

The CDR3 coding sequence is TGTGCCATCAGGAAGGGACAGGGAGAGGGAGAGACCCAGTACTTC. Translated, it gives CAIRKGQGEGETQYF. The chain combines TRBV10-3 with TRBJ2-5; 9 positions match TRBD1. The CDR3 loop spans 15 amino acids. V gave up 6 bases and J gave up 4 bases; unmatched junction bases: 9. From germline, CDR1 is ENHRY and CDR2 SYGVKD.

The V gene is TRBV7-6, the J gene TRBJ1-6, with D perhaps matching TRBD1 (5 bases). Between the trimmed V and J ends, which lost 5 bases and 8 bases, there was a span of 13 bases. This CDR3 is built from 14 residues. Germline values: CDR1 SGHVS, CDR2 FNYEAQ. The CDR3 is CASSLTGGDSPLHF. In DNA form, the CDR3 reads TGTGCCAGCAGCCTAACAGGTGGAGATTCACCCCTCCACTTT.

The chain joins TRBV5-5 to TRBJ2-4; 8 positions match TRBD1. Germline CDR1 SGHKS, CDR2 YYEKEE (reference sequence). The CDR3 is made up of 15 amino acids. Losses at the gene ends were 3 bases for V and 7 bases for J; bases not matched to a gene: 9. The CDR3 DNA follows: TGTGCCAGCAGCTCGCATCAGGGGGCGGTCAACATTCAGTACTTC. Its protein product is CASSSHQGAVNIQYF. Complete variable domain (other parts from reference TRBV5-5 and TRBJ2-4): DAGVTQSPTHLIKTRGQQVTLRCSPISGHKSVSWYQQVLGQGPQFIFQYYEKEERGRGNFPDRFSARQFPNYSSELNVNALLLGDSALYLCASSSHQGAVNIQYFGAGTRLSVL.

This clone was seen a single time. The J gene is TRBJ1-1, the V gene TRBV2; 8 bases match TRBD1. This CDR3 is 14 amino acids long. Germline assignment: CDR1 SNHLY and CDR2 FYNNEI. With V trimmed by 6 bases and J by 0 bases, 3 bases remained unmatched. Here the CDR3 DNA reads TGTGCCAGCAGCGCACAGGGGGTGAACACTGAAGCTTTCTTT. Translation gives CASSAQGVNTEAFF.

The chain recombines TRBV19 with TRBJ2-5; 12 bases agree with TRBD1. Germline trimming cut 8 bases from V and 5 bases from J; bases unmatched to any gene: 9. Germline V gene data show CDR1 as LNHDA and CDR2 as SQIVND (reference sequence). The CDR3 extends over 15 amino acids. CDR3 residues: CASSGTGGLEETQYF. The CDR3 nucleotides are TGTGCCAGTTCCGGGACAGGGGGCTTGGAGGAGACCCAGTACTTC.

The chain has TRBV4-1 and TRBJ1-4; D is unclear. Between the trimmed V and J ends, which lost 4 bases and 8 bases, there was a span of 8 bases. The CDR3 spans 12 residues. CDR1 and CDR2 from the germline V gene are MGHRA and YSYEKL. The CDR3 is CASSLAGEKLFF. DNA for the CDR3: TGCGCCAGCAGCCTTGCCGGGGAAAAACTGTTTTTT.

The V call is TRBV9, the J call TRBJ2-3; the D is unclear. V was pared by 7 bases and J by 6 bases, with 12 bases between. CDR1 SGDLS and CDR2 YYNGEE come from the germline V gene. This CDR3 region has 12 residues. DNA of the CDR3: TGTGCCAGCTCCCCGAGTATTGATACGCAGTATTTT. This translates into CASSPSIDTQYF. The complete variable domain, with remaining parts taken from reference TRBV9 and TRBJ2-3, reads DSGVTQTPKHLITATGQRVTLRCSPRSGDLSVYWYQQSLDQGLQFLIQYYNGEERAKGNILERFSAQQFPDLHSELNLSSLELGDSALYFCASSPSIDTQYFGPGTRLTVL.

The chain carries TRBV18 and TRBJ1-3; tentative D call: TRBD1 (5 bases). Per the germline V gene, CDR1 is KGHSH and CDR2 is LQKENI. Trimming cost V 2 bases and J 7 bases, with 12 bases left between them. The CDR3 consists of 14 residues. The CDR3 DNA follows: TGTGCCAGCTCACCATGGGAGGGACGGAACACCATATATTTT. This encodes CASSPWEGRNTIYF.

This chain links TRBV19 with TRBJ2-7, with D perhaps matching TRBD2 (6 bases). This CDR3 has 15 residues. V was clipped by 1 base and J by 5 bases, with 15 bases between them. CDR1 and CDR2 from the germline V gene are LNHDA and SQIVND (reference sequence). The CDR3 DNA is TGTGCCAGTAGTATAGTGGCCAGGGCGGGAAACGAGCAGTACTTC. As protein: CASSIVARAGNEQYF.

The V gene is TRBV28, the J gene TRBJ1-5, with a weak D call TRBD1 (5 bases). Trimming pared 4 bases from V and 0 bases from J, leaving 10 bases between. Germline assignment: CDR1 MDHEN and CDR2 SYDVKM. The CDR3 length is 15 residues. In DNA form, the CDR3 reads TGTGCCAGCAGTTCAGGGCAGATTAGCAATCAGCCCCAGCATTTT. Its translation: CASSSGQISNQPQHF. The entire variable domain, with the rest obtained from reference TRBV28 and TRBJ1-5, is as follows: DVKVTQSSRYLVKRTGEKVFLECVQDMDHENMFWYRQDPGLGLRLIYFSYDVKMKEKGDIPEGYSVSREKKERFSLILESASTNQTSMYLCASSSGQISNQPQHFGDGTRLSIL.

In nucleotides, the CDR3 is TGTGCCAGCAGCTTGTATCTGAGAGGGACCCAGTACTTC. Encoded protein: CASSLYLRGTQYF. V is TRBV5-6 and J is TRBJ2-5; D ambiguous. Germline V gene sequence: CDR1 SGHDT, CDR2 YYEEEE. The V and J ends lost 1 base and 7 bases respectively, with 11 bases between them. CDR3 length equals 13 residues. Filled out from reference TRBV5-6 and TRBJ2-5, the complete variable domain reads DAGVTQSPTHLIKTRGQQVTLRCSPKSGHDTVSWYQQALGQGPQFIFQYYEEEERQRGNFPDRFSGHQFPNYSSELNVNALLLGDSALYLCASSLYLRGTQYFGPGTRLLVL.

The rearrangement uses TRBV2 and TRBJ1-4; 8 bases match TRBD1. J lost 6 bases, V lost 4 bases, and 4 bases had no gene match. Looked up from germline, CDR1 is SNHLY and CDR2 is FYNNEI. The CDR3 is 14 residues long. The CDR3: CASSARRGHEKLFF. CDR3 in DNA: TGTGCCAGCAGTGCCCGCAGGGGGCATGAAAAACTGTTTTTT.

The CDR3 loop reads CASSPRTGEAGELFF. CDR3 bases: TGCGCCAGCAGCCCACGGACAGGGGAGGCCGGGGAGCTGTTTTTT. The rearrangement joins TRBV4-3 to TRBJ2-2; 9 bases line up with TRBD1. Germline lookup yields CDR1 LGHNA and CDR2 YSLEER. This CDR3 has 15 residues. Trimming cost V 4 bases and J 6 bases; bases outside gene matches: 6.

The chain recombines TRBV6-6 with TRBJ2-1; D not certain. This CDR3 is built from 12 residues. V lost 7 bases to trimming and J lost 8 bases, with 12 bases between them. The germline V gene has CDR1 MNHNY and CDR2 SVGAGI (reference sequence). CDR3 sequence reads: CASTFESDEQFF. CDR3 DNA: TGTGCCAGCACCTTCGAGAGCGATGAGCAGTTCTTC.

This rearrangement joins TRBV7-8 to TRBJ1-4, with D possibly TRBD1 on 5 matching bases. Deletions cut 2 bases from V and 5 bases from J, with 12 bases between. This CDR3 contains 15 residues. Germline V gene sequence: CDR1 SGHVS, CDR2 FQNEAQ. CDR3 residues: CASSLRQSFNEKLFF. The CDR3 region has the DNA TGTGCCAGCAGCTTAAGACAGAGCTTCAATGAAAAACTGTTTTTT.

This clone appeared a single time. The chain is built from TRBV19 and TRBJ2-3; D unresolved. Per germline, CDR1 LNHDA and CDR2 SQIVND (reference sequence). The CDR3 is 11 residues long. V was clipped by 9 bases and J by 4 bases, with 8 bases between them. Here the CDR3 DNA reads TGTGCCAGCTTAGAGGCAGATACGCAGTATTTT. It translates to CASLEADTQYF. Together with reference TRBV19 and TRBJ2-3, the CDR3 gives the full variable domain: DGGITQSPKYLFRKEGQNVTLSCEQNLNHDAMYWYRQDPGQGLRLIYYSQIVNDFQKGDIAEGYSVSREKKESFPLTVTSAQKNPTAFYLCASLEADTQYFGPGTRLTVL.

The chain is built from TRBV7-9 and TRBJ2-2; D is unresolved. Trimming cost V 3 bases and J 4 bases, with 9 bases left between them. CDR3 length: 14 residues. Germline V gene sequence: CDR1 SEHNR, CDR2 FQNEAQ (reference sequence). The CDR3 nucleotides read TGTGCCAGCAGCTTCGACTCGTCCACCGGGGAGCTGTTTTTT. Translating it yields CASSFDSSTGELFF.

This rearrangement joins TRBV18 to TRBJ1-6; D is possibly TRBD1 (6 bases). Germline V lookup: CDR1 KGHSH, CDR2 LQKENI. The CDR3 sequence is 18 residues long. V lost 4 bases and J lost 5, with 21 bases in between. CDR3 sequence: CASSLAGHLRRDNSPLHF. CDR3 DNA sequence: TGTGCCAGCTCACTAGCGGGACATCTTCGCCGGGATAATTCACCCCTCCACTTT.